This T cell receptor (beta chain) stems from a study of T-cell reconstitution after alpha-beta-depleted transplantation in children (dated by TCRdb to the mid-2010s). General notes on the study: The study quantitatively tracked T-cell immune reconstitution after TCRalphabeta/CD19-depleted allogeneic hematopoietic cell transplantation in children using TCR repertoire profiling. Beyond this particular receptor, the publication reports: Apparently early alphabetaT-cell count recovery about two months after transplant reportedly relied on only several hundred rapidly expanded clones derived from non-depleted graft cells. In some patients, the high TCRbeta diversity seen at day 60 was put down to recipient T cells and intrathymic progenitors that had survived conditioning. The frequencies of hyperexpanded clones fell over the following months, and after one year, T-cell counts and TCRbeta diversity were mostly attributed to newly produced T cells.

Sample time point, as interpreted from the label and publication: day 60 (about 2 months) after transplantation. What the treatment or condition label conveys for this sample: allogeneic hematopoietic cell transplantation with graft depleted of TCRalphabeta T cells and CD19 B cells. TCRalphabeta/CD19-depleted allogeneic hematopoietic cell grafts were given to the transplant recipients, all of whom were children. The library relied on PCR. The run used an Illumina HiSeq 2500. Molecular barcoding was employed in the preparation of TCR libraries, with unique molecular identifiers being used to normalize TCRbeta repertoire quantification. TCRdb reanalyzed the raw reads on its own, using fastp at Q25 for trimming and MiXCR for clone calling, and kept in-frame beta chains. Rows with one shared CDR3 protein collapse into an entry with the most common genes and DNA. The sample table lists more than 3,000 distinct CDR3 sequences, around 23% of them with a count of one. In total, the top ten clones hold around 25% of the sample.

Notes on this clonotype: Its specific antigen is unknown. Base-call qualities are not available, and no considerably larger clone is one nucleotide away.

A distance of 18 bases separates the germline ends of V and J, which lose 0 bases and 9 bases respectively. From a lookup of the germline V gene (reference sequence), CDR1 and CDR2 are LNHNV and YYDKDF. Including cysteine and phenylalanine, the CDR3 has 15 amino acids. Only CDR3 DNA is held: 45 bases, read in frame from base 1. The source material was PBMCs, mostly from graft donor cells, sampled 60 days after TCRalphabeta/CD19-depleted stem cell transplant. The TCR was taken from a male patient between 2 and 10 years old who had a stem cell transplant for acute lymphoblastic leukemia, so the T cells may come from the graft donor. The chain joins TRBV15 to TRBJ2-7; TRBD1 might be the D gene, on 5 matching bases. The DNA sequence is given as TGTGCCACCAGCAGAGATCGGTGGACACGCAACGGGCAGTACTTC. It codes for CATSRDRWTRNGQYF.